This record concerns one TCR beta chain sequence. This specimen comes from a study of blood T cell repertoires in COVID-19. Here immunoSEQ multiplex PCR was the method, and the copy in TCRdb shows in-frame clones only, minus some. This table has 250,000 to 300,000 clones, roughly 90% appearing once. Per the germline V gene, CDR1 is MNHNY and CDR2 is SVGAGI (reference sequence). The CDR3 consists of 14 residues. The junction had 6 bases not matched to a gene; V was cut back by 6 bases and J by 5 bases. The source material was peripheral blood. J is TRBJ1-5 and V is TRBV6-6; 8 bases align to TRBD1. The receptor's source is a young woman with COVID-19, enrolled during active disease. The chain's CDR3 is CASSLTGVHQPQHF. The CDR3 DNA is TGTGCCAGCAGCCTGACAGGGGTGCATCAGCCCCAGCATTTT.